This T cell receptor (beta chain) comes out of a study of blood T cell repertoires in COVID-19. CDR1 and CDR2 (germline): KGHSH, LQKENI. J was trimmed by 2 bases and V by 1 base; bases with no gene match: 3. This CDR3 is built from 15 residues. TCRdb's table, derived via immunoSEQ multiplex PCR, lists solely in-frame clones and lacks some. Counted here are hundreds of thousands of clones, roughly 87% occurring once; the ten biggest clones make up approximately 1%. The rearrangement uses TRBV18 and TRBJ2-3, with 7 bases lining up with TRBD2. Sequenced sample: PBMCs or T cells enriched from blood (not recorded which). The receptor comes from a woman aged 25 to 39 who had recovered from COVID-19. The CDR3 reads CASSPRTSVTDTQYF. In nucleotides, the CDR3 is TGTGCCAGCTCACCACGTACTAGCGTCACAGATACGCAGTATTTT.